The entry below gives a single TCR beta chain sequence along with its context. Libraries were prepared by immunoSEQ multiplex PCR; TCRdb keeps only in-frame clonotypes and omits some of them. The sample has around 330,000 clones, roughly nine tenths seen once. The data belong to a study of blood T cell repertoires in COVID-19. V dropped 1 base and J dropped 2 bases, with 7 bases sitting between them. Looked up from germline, CDR1 is MGHRA and CDR2 is YSYEKL. The CDR3 sequence is 14 residues long. The source of this sequence is a man aged 55 to 70 who had recovered from COVID-19. Sequenced input: PBMCs or T cells enriched from blood (not recorded which). The J gene is TRBJ2-3, the V gene TRBV4-1; D not resolved. This chain's CDR3 is CASSQGRPTDTQYF. CDR3 nucleotide sequence: TGCGCCAGCAGCCAAGGGAGACCCACAGATACGCAGTATTTT.